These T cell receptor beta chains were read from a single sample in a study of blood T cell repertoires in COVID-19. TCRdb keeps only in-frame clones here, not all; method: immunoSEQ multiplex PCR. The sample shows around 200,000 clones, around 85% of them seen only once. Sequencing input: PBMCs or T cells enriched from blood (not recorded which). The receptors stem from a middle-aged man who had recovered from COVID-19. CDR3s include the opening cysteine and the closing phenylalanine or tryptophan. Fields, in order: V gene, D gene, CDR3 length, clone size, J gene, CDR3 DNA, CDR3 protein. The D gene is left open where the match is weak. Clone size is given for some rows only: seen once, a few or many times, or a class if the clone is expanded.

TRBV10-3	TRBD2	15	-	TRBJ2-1	TGTGCCATCAGGAAAACTAGCGGACCCTACAATGAGCAGTTCTTC	CAIRKTSGPYNEQFF
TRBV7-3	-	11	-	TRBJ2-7	TGTGCCAGCAGCAACGGTTACGAGCAGTACTTC	CASSNGYEQYF
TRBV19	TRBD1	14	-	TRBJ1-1	TGTGCCAGTGACCCAAAAAGACAGGGGGCTGAAGCTTTCTTT	CASDPKRQGAEAFF
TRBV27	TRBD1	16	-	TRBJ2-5	TGTGCCAGCAGTTTCCAACCGGGACAGGGGGAAGAGACCCAGTACTTC	CASSFQPGQGEETQYF
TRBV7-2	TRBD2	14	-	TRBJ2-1	TGTGCCAGCAGCCGCTTTGGGAGGGGCAATGAGCAGTTCTTC	CASSRFGRGNEQFF
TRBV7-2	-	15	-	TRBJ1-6	TGTGCCAGCAGCTTAAGTAAAGGGAGTGGTTCACCCCTCCACTTT	CASSLSKGSGSPLHF
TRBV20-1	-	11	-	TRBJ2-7	TGCAGTGCGCCGCACACCTACGAGCAGTACTTC	CSAPHTYEQYF
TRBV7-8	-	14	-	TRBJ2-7	TGTGCCAGCAGCCCACCAGGGGTAAGCTACGAGCAGTACTTC	CASSPPGVSYEQYF
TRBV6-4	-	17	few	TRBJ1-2	TGTGCCAGCAGGGATGGACAGCCAGATATTCCGTACTATGGCTACACCTTC	CASRDGQPDIPYYGYTF
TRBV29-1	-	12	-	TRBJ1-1	TGCAGCGTTTACAAAGGATTCGGGGAAGCTTTCTTT	CSVYKGFGEAFF
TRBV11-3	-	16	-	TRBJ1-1	TGTGCCAGCAGCTTAGATCCGGGCCTGGCGGGGAGAGAAGCTTTCTTT	CASSLDPGLAGREAFF
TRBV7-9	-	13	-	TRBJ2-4	TGTGCCAGCAGCTTATTGGAGAGAAACATTCAGTACTTC	CASSLLERNIQYF
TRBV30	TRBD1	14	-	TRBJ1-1	TGTGCCTGGAGTGCCGGGACAGCGAACACTGAAGCTTTCTTT	CAWSAGTANTEAFF
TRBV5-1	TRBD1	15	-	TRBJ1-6	TGCGCCAGCACGGCCCAGGGACAGGGAAATTCACCCCTCCACTTT	CASTAQGQGNSPLHF
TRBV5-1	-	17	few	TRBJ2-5	TGCGCCAGCAGCTTGGGGATCCAGCGGATTTTTGTAGAGACCCAGTACTTC	CASSLGIQRIFVETQYF
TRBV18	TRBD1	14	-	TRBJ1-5	TGTGCCAGCTCATCTGACAGGGTGGGACAGCCCCAGCATTTT	CASSSDRVGQPQHF
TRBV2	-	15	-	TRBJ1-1	TGTGCCAGCAGTGAAGCGAGGGGGGGCTTGGCTGAAGCTTTCTTT	CASSEARGGLAEAFF
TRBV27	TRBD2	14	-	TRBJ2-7	TGTGCCAGCAGTTCGACGACTAGCCTCCTCGAGCAGTACTTC	CASSSTTSLLEQYF
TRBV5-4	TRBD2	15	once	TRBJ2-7	TGTGCCAGCAGCTTGGTTGGACTAGCGCGGGACGAGCAGTACTTC	CASSLVGLARDEQYF
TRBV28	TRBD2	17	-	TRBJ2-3	TGTGCCAGCAGTTTAACAAGACTAGCGGGGTTCCCAGATACGCAGTATTTT	CASSLTRLAGFPDTQYF
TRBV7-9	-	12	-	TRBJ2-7	TGTGCCAGCAGCTCGAGAATTTACGAGCAGTACTTC	CASSSRIYEQYF
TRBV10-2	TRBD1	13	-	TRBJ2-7	TGCGCCAGCAGTGAGGGGACAGGGTACGAGCAGTACTTC	CASSEGTGYEQYF
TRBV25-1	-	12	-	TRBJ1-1	TGTGCCAGCAGGGGCGGGGGCACTGAAGCTTTCTTT	CASRGGGTEAFF
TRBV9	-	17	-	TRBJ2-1	TGTGCCAGCAGCGTAGGCGGCAGCTATAACTCCTACAATGAGCAGTTCTTC	CASSVGGSYNSYNEQFF
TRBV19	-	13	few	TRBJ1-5	TGTGCCAGTAGTCCACAGGGTTCCCAGCCCCAGCATTTT	CASSPQGSQPQHF
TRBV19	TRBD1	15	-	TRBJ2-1	TGTGCCAGTAGACAAGGAGGGACAGGGCTTAGGGAGCAGTTCTTC	CASRQGGTGLREQFF
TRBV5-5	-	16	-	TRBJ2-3	TGTGCCAGCAGTCCGCTTAACATTAACCCCACAGATACGCAGTATTTT	CASSPLNINPTDTQYF
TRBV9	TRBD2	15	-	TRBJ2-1	TGTGCCAGCAGCGTAGATTCGGGACTAGCATTCGGGCAGTTCTTC	CASSVDSGLAFGQFF
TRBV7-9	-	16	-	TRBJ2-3	TGTGCCAGCAGCCCACGCCAGGGGTTCGGCACAGATACGCAGTATTTT	CASSPRQGFGTDTQYF
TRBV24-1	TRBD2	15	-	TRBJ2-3	TGTGCCACCTCGGACCCCCGGGAGGCCACAGATACGCAGTATTTT	CATSDPREATDTQYF
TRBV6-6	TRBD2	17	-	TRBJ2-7	TGTGCCAGCAGTCCCTCTTTTTTTCTAGCGGAAACCTACGAGCAGTACTTC	CASSPSFFLAETYEQYF
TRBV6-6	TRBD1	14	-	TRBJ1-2	TGTGCCAGCAGTCGACAGGGGGCGCAGAATGGCTACACCTTC	CASSRQGAQNGYTF
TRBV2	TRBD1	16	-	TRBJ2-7	TGTGCCAGCAGTGAAGCCGGGGACAGCCAGTCCTACGAGCAGTACTTC	CASSEAGDSQSYEQYF
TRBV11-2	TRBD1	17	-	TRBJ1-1	TGTGCCAGCAGCTCGGGACAGGGGGGTTACATGAACACTGAAGCTTTCTTT	CASSSGQGGYMNTEAFF
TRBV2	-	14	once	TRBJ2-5	TGTGCCAGCAGCGGACAGTTCCCCGGGGAGACCCAGTACTTC	CASSGQFPGETQYF